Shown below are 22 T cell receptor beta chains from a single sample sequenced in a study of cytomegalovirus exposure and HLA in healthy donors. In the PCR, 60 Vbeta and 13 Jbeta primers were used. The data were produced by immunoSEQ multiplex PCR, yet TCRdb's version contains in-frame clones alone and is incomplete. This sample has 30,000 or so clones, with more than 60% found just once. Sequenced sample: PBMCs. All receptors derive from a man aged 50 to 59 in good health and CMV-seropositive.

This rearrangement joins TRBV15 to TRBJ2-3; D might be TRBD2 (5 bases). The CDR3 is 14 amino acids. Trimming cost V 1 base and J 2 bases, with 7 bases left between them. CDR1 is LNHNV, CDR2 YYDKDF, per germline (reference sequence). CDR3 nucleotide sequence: TGTGCCACCAGCAGAGTTAGCGACACAGATACGCAGTATTTT. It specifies CATSRVSDTDTQYF.

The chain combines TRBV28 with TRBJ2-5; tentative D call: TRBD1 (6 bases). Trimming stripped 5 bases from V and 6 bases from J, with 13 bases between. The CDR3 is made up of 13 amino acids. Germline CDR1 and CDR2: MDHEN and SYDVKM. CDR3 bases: TGTGCCAGCAGTCTAGGGACACCACAGACCCAGTACTTC. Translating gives CASSLGTPQTQYF. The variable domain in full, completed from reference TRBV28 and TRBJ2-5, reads DVKVTQSSRYLVKRTGEKVFLECVQDMDHENMFWYRQDPGLGLRLIYFSYDVKMKEKGDIPEGYSVSREKKERFSLILESASTNQTSMYLCASSLGTPQTQYFGPGTRLLVL.

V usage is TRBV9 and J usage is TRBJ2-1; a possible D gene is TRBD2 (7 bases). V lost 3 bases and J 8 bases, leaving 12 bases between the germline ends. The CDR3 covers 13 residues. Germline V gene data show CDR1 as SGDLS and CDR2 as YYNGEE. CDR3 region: CASSAGGPYEQFF. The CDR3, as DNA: TGTGCCAGCAGCGCCGGGGGGCCCTATGAGCAGTTCTTC.

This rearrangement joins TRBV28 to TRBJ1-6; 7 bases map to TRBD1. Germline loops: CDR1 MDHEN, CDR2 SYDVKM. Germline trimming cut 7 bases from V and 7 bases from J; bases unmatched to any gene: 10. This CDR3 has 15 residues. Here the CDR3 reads CASIDGSQGNSPLHF. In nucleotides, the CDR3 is TGTGCCAGCATCGACGGGTCACAGGGGAATTCACCCCTCCACTTT.

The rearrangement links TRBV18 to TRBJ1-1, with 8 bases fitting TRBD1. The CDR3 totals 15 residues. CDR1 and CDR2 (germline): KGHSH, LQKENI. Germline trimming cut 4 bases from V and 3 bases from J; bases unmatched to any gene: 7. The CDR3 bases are TGTGCCAGCTCACTGCAGACAGGGGAGTACACTGAAGCTTTCTTT. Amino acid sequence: CASSLQTGEYTEAFF.

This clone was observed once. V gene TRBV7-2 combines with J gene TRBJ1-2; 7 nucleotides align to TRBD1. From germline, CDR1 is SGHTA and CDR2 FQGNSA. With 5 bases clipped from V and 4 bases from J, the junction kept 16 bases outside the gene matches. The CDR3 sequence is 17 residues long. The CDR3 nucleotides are TGTGCCAGCAGCGAAGGCGCGAACAGGGGCCAATCCTATGGCTACACCTTC. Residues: CASSEGANRGQSYGYTF. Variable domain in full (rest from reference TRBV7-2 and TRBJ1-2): GAGVSQSPSNKVTEKGKDVELRCDPISGHTALYWYRQSLGQGLEFLIYFQGNSAPDKSGLPSDRFSAERTGGSVSTLTIQRTQQEDSAVYLCASSEGANRGQSYGYTFGSGTRLTVV.

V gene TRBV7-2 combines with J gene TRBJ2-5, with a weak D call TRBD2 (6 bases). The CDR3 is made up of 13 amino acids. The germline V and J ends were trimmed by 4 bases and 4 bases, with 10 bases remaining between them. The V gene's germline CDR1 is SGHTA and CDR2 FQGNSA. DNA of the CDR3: TGTGCCAGCAGCTCCCGACTAGTAGAGACCCAGTACTTC. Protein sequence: CASSSRLVETQYF.

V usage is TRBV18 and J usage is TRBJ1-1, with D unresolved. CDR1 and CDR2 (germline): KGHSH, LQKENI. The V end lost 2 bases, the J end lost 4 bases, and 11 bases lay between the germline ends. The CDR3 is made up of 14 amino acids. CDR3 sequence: CASSPGAGFTEAFF. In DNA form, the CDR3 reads TGTGCCAGCTCACCAGGAGCGGGTTTCACTGAAGCTTTCTTT.

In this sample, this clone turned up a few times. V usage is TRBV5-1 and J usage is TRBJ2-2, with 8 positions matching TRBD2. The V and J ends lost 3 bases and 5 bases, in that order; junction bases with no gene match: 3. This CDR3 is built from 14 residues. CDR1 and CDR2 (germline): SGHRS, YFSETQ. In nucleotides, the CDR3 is TGCGCCAGCAGCTCTATAGCGGGGACCGGGGAGCTGTTTTTT. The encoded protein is CASSSIAGTGELFF. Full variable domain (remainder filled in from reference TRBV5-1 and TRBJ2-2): KAGVTQTPRYLIKTRGQQVTLSCSPISGHRSVSWYQQTPGQGLQFLFEYFSETQRNKGNFPGRFSGRQFSNSRSEMNVSTLELGDSALYLCASSSIAGTGELFFGEGSRLTVL.

CDR3 loop: CASSDRASTDTQYF. CDR3 in DNA: TGCGCCAGCAGCGACAGGGCTAGCACAGATACGCAGTATTTT. J is TRBJ2-3 and V is TRBV5-1, with 7 bases aligning to TRBD1. Germline trimming cut 4 bases from V and 0 bases from J; bases unmatched to any gene: 2. Per germline, CDR1 SGHRS and CDR2 YFSETQ. The CDR3 is made up of 14 amino acids.

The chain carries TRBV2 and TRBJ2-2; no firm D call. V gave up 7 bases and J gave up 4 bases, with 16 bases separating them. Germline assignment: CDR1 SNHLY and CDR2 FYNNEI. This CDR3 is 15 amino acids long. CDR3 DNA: TGTGCCAGCAAGGAGCTAGTCACGGGCACCGGGGAGCTGTTTTTT. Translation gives CASKELVTGTGELFF.

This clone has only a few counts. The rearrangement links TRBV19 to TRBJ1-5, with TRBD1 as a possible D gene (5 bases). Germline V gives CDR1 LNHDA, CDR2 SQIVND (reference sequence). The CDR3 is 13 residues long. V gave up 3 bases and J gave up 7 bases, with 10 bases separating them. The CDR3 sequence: CASSIQAGQPQHF. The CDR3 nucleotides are TGTGCCAGTAGTATCCAGGCAGGGCAGCCCCAGCATTTT.

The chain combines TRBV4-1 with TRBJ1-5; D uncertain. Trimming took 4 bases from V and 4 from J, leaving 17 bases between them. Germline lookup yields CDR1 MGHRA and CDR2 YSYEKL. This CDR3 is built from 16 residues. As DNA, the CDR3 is TGCGCCAGCAGCCCCCAACTGGTGCTGAGGAATCAGCCCCAGCATTTT. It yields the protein CASSPQLVLRNQPQHF.

The CDR3 loop is CAWSPPRPGQPQHF. In DNA form, the CDR3 reads TGTGCCTGGAGTCCCCCCCGGCCGGGTCAGCCCCAGCATTTT. This chain connects TRBV30 to TRBJ1-5, with unresolved D. Germline V gene data show CDR1 as GTSNPN and CDR2 as SVGIG (reference sequence). This CDR3 is 14 amino acids long. Deletions cut 2 bases from V and 6 bases from J, with 14 bases between.

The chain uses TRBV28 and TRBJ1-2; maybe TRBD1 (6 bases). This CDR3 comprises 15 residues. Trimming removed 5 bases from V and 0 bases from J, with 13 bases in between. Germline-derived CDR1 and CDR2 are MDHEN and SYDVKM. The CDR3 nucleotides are TGTGCCAGCAGTGGGGAACAGGGAGCTAACTATGGCTACACCTTC. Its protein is CASSGEQGANYGYTF.

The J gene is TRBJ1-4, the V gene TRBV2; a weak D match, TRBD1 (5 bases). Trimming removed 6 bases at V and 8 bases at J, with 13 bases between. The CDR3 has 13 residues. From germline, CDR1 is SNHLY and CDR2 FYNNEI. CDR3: CASSSGDGEKLFF. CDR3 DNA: TGTGCCAGCAGCTCGGGGGATGGGGAAAAACTGTTTTTT.

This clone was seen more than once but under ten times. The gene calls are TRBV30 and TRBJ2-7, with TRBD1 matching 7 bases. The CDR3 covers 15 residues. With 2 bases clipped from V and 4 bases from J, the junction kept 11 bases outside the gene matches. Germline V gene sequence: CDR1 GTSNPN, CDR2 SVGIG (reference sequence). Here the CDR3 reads CAWSTGVQGKYEQYF. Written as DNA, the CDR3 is TGTGCCTGGAGTACAGGGGTTCAGGGGAAGTACGAGCAGTACTTC.

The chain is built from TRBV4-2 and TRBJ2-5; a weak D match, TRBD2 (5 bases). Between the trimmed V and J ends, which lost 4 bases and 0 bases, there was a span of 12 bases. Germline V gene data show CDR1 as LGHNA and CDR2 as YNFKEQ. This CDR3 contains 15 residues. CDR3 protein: CASSRTTTYQETQYF. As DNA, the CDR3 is TGTGCCAGCAGCCGCACGACTACGTACCAAGAGACCCAGTACTTC.

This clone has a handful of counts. The CDR3: CASSPRQSSYEQYF. In nucleotides, the CDR3 is TGTGCCAGCAGCCCCCGACAGAGCTCCTACGAGCAGTACTTC. The chain recombines TRBV7-9 with TRBJ2-7; D is possibly TRBD1 (5 bases). The CDR3 contains 14 residues. Germline CDR1 and CDR2: SEHNR and FQNEAQ (reference sequence). V lost 5 bases and J lost 0, with 11 bases in between. Based on the CDR3 plus reference TRBV7-9 and TRBJ2-7, the full variable domain is DTGVSQNPRHKITKRGQNVTFRCDPISEHNRLYWYRQTLGQGPEFLTYFQNEAQLEKSRLLSDRFSAERPKGSFSTLEIQRTEQGDSAMYLCASSPRQSSYEQYFGPGTRLTVT.

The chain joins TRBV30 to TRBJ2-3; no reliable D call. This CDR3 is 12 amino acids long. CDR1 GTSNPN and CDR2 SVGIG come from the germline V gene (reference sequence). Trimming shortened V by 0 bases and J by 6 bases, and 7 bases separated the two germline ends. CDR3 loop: CAWSVSVDTQYF. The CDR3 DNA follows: TGTGCCTGGAGTGTAAGCGTGGATACGCAGTATTTT.

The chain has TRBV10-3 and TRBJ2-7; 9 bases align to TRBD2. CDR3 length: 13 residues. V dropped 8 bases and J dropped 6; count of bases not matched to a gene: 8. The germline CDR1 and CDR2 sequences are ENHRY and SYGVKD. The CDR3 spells CAIQSSGSIEQYF. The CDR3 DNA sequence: TGTGCCATCCAAAGTAGCGGGAGTATCGAGCAGTACTTC.

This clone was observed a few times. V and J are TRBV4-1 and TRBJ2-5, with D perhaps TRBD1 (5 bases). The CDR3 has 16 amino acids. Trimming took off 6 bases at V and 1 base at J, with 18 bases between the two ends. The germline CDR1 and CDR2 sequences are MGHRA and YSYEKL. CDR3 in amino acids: CASSYQGNMFQETQYF. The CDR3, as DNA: TGCGCCAGCAGTTATCAGGGAAACATGTTCCAAGAGACCCAGTACTTC.